The T cell receptor beta chain under discussion was sequenced for a study of control samples from healthy donors and cancer patients. Only in-frame clones appear in the TCRdb table, and some are missing; sequencing was by immunoSEQ multiplex PCR. The data contain approximately 69,000 clones, around nine tenths of them seen just once; the ten biggest clones take up 5% to 7%. Between the trimmed V and J ends, which lost 3 bases and 5 bases, there was a span of 4 bases. The CDR3 is 11 amino acids. On this clone: The same CDR3 is also encoded by other DNA sequences in this sample.

The clonotype was recovered from a man in his 60s with colorectal cancer. J is TRBJ2-5 and V is TRBV12-3 or TRBV12-4, with D uncertain. The specimen sequenced was PBMCs. The CDR3 here is CASSLGETQYF. Here the CDR3 DNA reads TGTGCCAGCAGTTTGGGCGAGACCCAGTACTTC.